This TCR beta chain was captured by sequencing in a study of T cells in Graves' hyperthyroidism and ophthalmopathy. RNA transcripts served as the template for amplifying TCR beta CDR3 regions. The TCR CDR3 was amplified in a first-round RT-PCR using the HTBI primer set. TCRdb fed the multiplex PCR reads into MiXCR, producing one record per CDR3 protein. This sample has hundreds of thousands of distinct CDR3 sequences, with around 39% found just once. Hyperthyroidism had been newly diagnosed in patients aged 18 to 65, and its duration was under 2 months. Exclusions: uncontrolled infection, other autoimmune disease, pregnancy, lactation. This clonotype came up many times. Trimming shortened V by 6 bases and J by 3 bases, and 12 bases separated the two germline ends. The CDR3 has 15 residues. In germline, CDR1 is SNHLY, CDR2 FYNNEI.

The receptor comes from a man younger than 35 with Graves' hyperthyroidism. Material: blood. The chain couples TRBV2 to TRBJ1-6, with a tentative D call TRBD1 (5 bases). The CDR3 DNA reads TGTGCCAGCAGCTTAAGCGGGGGCTATAATTCACCCCTCCACTTT. Translated, it gives CASSLSGGYNSPLHF.